The 24 T cell receptor beta chains below come from one sample, sequenced in a study of graft-versus-host responses after intestinal transplantation. The data were produced by immunoSEQ multiplex PCR, yet TCRdb's version contains in-frame clones alone and is incomplete. The table records 90,000 to 150,000 clones, roughly 96% of them present only once. No antigen is known for these receptors. This specimen consisted of unstimulated CD8+ T cells sorted from spleen or lymph node cells, obtained before intestinal transplant. Receptors originate from a human donor who received an intestinal transplant.

The gene calls are TRBV7-3 and TRBJ2-5; 9 bases are a match to TRBD1. Trimming cost V 5 bases and J 2 bases; bases outside gene matches: 6. Germline-derived CDR1 and CDR2 are SGHTA and FQGTGA. The CDR3 runs to 15 residues. CDR3 sequence reads: CASSPSGTGQETQYF. The CDR3 region has the DNA TGTGCCAGCAGCCCGTCCGGGACAGGGCAAGAGACCCAGTACTTC.

The V call is TRBV5-1, the J call TRBJ2-2; D not certain. The CDR3 runs 15 residues. In germline, CDR1 is SGHRS, CDR2 YFSETQ. Trimming cost V 1 base and J 2 bases, with 9 bases left between them. The CDR3 DNA follows: TGCGCCAGCAGCTTGAGACCCCTTAACACCGGGGAGCTGTTTTTT. Translation: CASSLRPLNTGELFF. Based on the CDR3 plus reference TRBV5-1 and TRBJ2-2, the full variable domain is KAGVTQTPRYLIKTRGQQVTLSCSPISGHRSVSWYQQTPGQGLQFLFEYFSETQRNKGNFPGRFSGRQFSNSRSEMNVSTLELGDSALYLCASSLRPLNTGELFFGEGSRLTVL.

The V and J genes are TRBV14 and TRBJ2-7, with 10 bases fitting TRBD2. With V trimmed by 4 bases and J by 7 bases, 22 bases remained unmatched. CDR3 length: 19 amino acids. Germline V gives CDR1 SGHDN, CDR2 FVKESK. The CDR3 reads CASSRIGSWSLAGAEEQYF. CDR3 sequence (DNA): TGTGCCAGCAGCCGAATAGGGAGTTGGAGTCTAGCGGGAGCGGAGGAGCAGTACTTC. The full variable domain, in which reference TRBV14 and TRBJ2-7 provide the parts outside the CDR3, is EAGVTQFPSHSVIEKGQTVTLRCDPISGHDNLYWYRRVMGKEIKFLLHFVKESKQDESGMPNNRFLAERTGGTYSTLKVQPAELEDSGVYFCASSRIGSWSLAGAEEQYFGPGTRLTVT.

The chain is built from TRBV19 and TRBJ2-2, with D unresolved. V gave up 3 bases and J gave up 2 bases, with 10 bases separating them. There are 15 residues in the CDR3. Germline CDR1 is LNHDA and CDR2 is SQIVND (reference sequence). CDR3 DNA sequence: TGTGCCAGTAGTATTCGGACCGCTAACACCGGGGAGCTGTTTTTT. This encodes CASSIRTANTGELFF.

V and J are TRBV27 and TRBJ2-1; D perhaps matches TRBD1 (5 bases). The CDR3 covers 15 residues. Trimming removed 2 bases from V and 0 bases from J, with 8 bases in between. Germline-derived CDR1 and CDR2 are MNHEY and SMNVEV (reference sequence). The CDR3 protein is CASSLDSRSYNEQFF. CDR3 DNA: TGTGCCAGCAGTTTAGACAGCCGCTCCTACAATGAGCAGTTCTTC.

The gene calls are TRBV7-2 and TRBJ2-7, with TRBD2 as a possible D gene (7 bases). Looked up from germline, CDR1 is SGHTA and CDR2 is FQGNSA. The CDR3 has 17 residues. Between the trimmed V and J ends, which lost 1 base and 0 bases, there was a span of 16 bases. The CDR3 loop reads CASSLVGGTRSSYEQYF. CDR3 sequence (DNA): TGTGCCAGCAGCTTAGTCGGGGGGACAAGAAGCTCCTACGAGCAGTACTTC.

This chain joins TRBV28 and TRBJ2-1; 7 nucleotides agree with TRBD2. CDR1 and CDR2 from the germline V gene are MDHEN and SYDVKM. The trim removed 7 bases at V and 4 bases at J, leaving 13 bases unmatched. CDR3 length: 16 amino acids. For the CDR3, the DNA is TGTGCCAGCACCTCCTCAAAGGGACTAAAATACAATGAGCAGTTCTTC. The encoded protein is CASTSSKGLKYNEQFF.

The chain recombines TRBV7-9 with TRBJ2-1, with 8 bases fitting TRBD2. The CDR3 is 17 amino acids. Germline V CDR1 and CDR2: SEHNR, FQNEAQ (reference sequence). V lost 4 bases, J lost 4 bases, and 12 bases stayed unmatched. The CDR3 here is CASSSPPQREMYNEQFF. CDR3 sequence (DNA): TGTGCCAGCAGCTCCCCGCCGCAGCGGGAGATGTACAATGAGCAGTTCTTC.

The rearrangement links TRBV27 to TRBJ2-7; unclear D gene. Germline assignment: CDR1 MNHEY and CDR2 SMNVEV (reference sequence). This CDR3 contains 15 residues. Trimming removed 1 base from V and 0 bases from J, with 10 bases in between. The CDR3 bases are TGTGCCAGCAGTTTATGGCCCCCAAGCTCCTACGAGCAGTACTTC. This encodes CASSLWPPSSYEQYF.

The chain employs TRBV5-1 and TRBJ2-1, with no clear D. The CDR3 is 14 residues long. V gave up 0 bases and J gave up 6 bases, with 10 bases separating them. From germline, CDR1 is SGHRS and CDR2 YFSETQ. CDR3 in amino acids: CASSLAGSTNEQFF. CDR3 DNA sequence: TGCGCCAGCAGCTTGGCCGGGTCCACCAATGAGCAGTTCTTC.

This clone has only one observation. The CDR3 DNA is TGTGCCAGTAGTATGGACCAATACAATGAGCAGTTCTTC. As protein: CASSMDQYNEQFF. The chain carries TRBV19 and TRBJ2-1; D unresolved. Between the trimmed V and J ends, which lost 3 bases and 4 bases, there was a span of 7 bases. Germline CDR1 and CDR2: LNHDA and SQIVND (reference sequence). CDR3 length: 13 amino acids. The full variable domain, in which reference TRBV19 and TRBJ2-1 provide the parts outside the CDR3, is DGGITQSPKYLFRKEGQNVTLSCEQNLNHDAMYWYRQDPGQGLRLIYYSQIVNDFQKGDIAEGYSVSREKKESFPLTVTSAQKNPTAFYLCASSMDQYNEQFFGPGTRLTVL.

This chain links TRBV19 with TRBJ1-5; D not certain. This CDR3 region has 14 residues. The V gene's germline CDR1 is LNHDA and CDR2 SQIVND (reference sequence). The V end was cut by 8 bases, the J end by 0 bases, with 11 bases between. This chain's CDR3 is CASQGSHSNQPQHF. In DNA form, the CDR3 reads TGTGCCAGTCAAGGGAGTCATAGCAATCAGCCCCAGCATTTT.

The V gene is TRBV5-6, the J gene TRBJ2-2, with D unresolved. The V gene's germline CDR1 is SGHDT and CDR2 YYEEEE. Trimming left V 2 bases short and J 2 bases short, with 7 bases between. The CDR3 sequence is 14 residues long. The CDR3 DNA reads TGTGCCAGCAGCTTCCCTACAAACACCGGGGAGCTGTTTTTT. The encoded protein is CASSFPTNTGELFF.

This clone appeared once. This sequence joins TRBV4-3 and TRBJ1-5, with D unresolved. The CDR3 covers 15 residues. In germline, CDR1 is LGHNA, CDR2 YSLEER. The ends were cut back, 0 bases at V and 3 bases at J, with 9 bases in the middle. In nucleotides, the CDR3 is TGCGCCAGCAGCCAAGAGGTCCAGTACAATCAGCCCCAGCATTTT. Its translation: CASSQEVQYNQPQHF.

The chain employs TRBV6-1 and TRBJ2-3; D not resolved. Between the trimmed V and J ends, which lost 10 bases and 0 bases, there was a span of 11 bases. CDR1 is MNHNS, CDR2 SASEGT, per germline. This CDR3 is 13 amino acids long. CDR3 in amino acids: CATVLRSTDTQYF. For the CDR3, the DNA is TGTGCCACCGTTCTGAGGAGCACAGATACGCAGTATTTT.

This chain joins TRBV5-1 and TRBJ2-3; D uncertain. V was shortened by 1 base and J by 3 bases, with 12 bases between the two germline ends. Germline V gene lookup returns CDR1 SGHRS and CDR2 YFSETQ. CDR3 length equals 15 residues. This chain's CDR3 is CASSLYYYQTDTQYF. CDR3 nucleotide sequence: TGCGCCAGCAGCTTGTACTATTACCAAACAGATACGCAGTATTTT.

The J gene is TRBJ2-5, the V gene TRBV23-1; D is ambiguous. TRBV23-1 is reported as an ORF; its role is uncertain. V was clipped by 6 bases and J by 3 bases, with 23 bases between them. The CDR3 is 17 amino acids. The CDR3 sequence: CASSPSALSRAEETQYF. The CDR3 DNA reads TGCGCCAGCAGCCCCAGCGCCCTATCCCGGGCGGAAGAGACCCAGTACTTC.

V gene TRBV27 combines with J gene TRBJ2-4; 10 positions agree with TRBD1. CDR3 length: 16 residues. The germline CDR1 and CDR2 sequences are MNHEY and SMNVEV (reference sequence). The junction had 11 bases not matched to a gene; V was cut back by 6 bases and J by 6 bases. CDR3: CASSGQGGDMVNIQYF. Here the CDR3 DNA reads TGTGCCAGCAGCGGACAGGGGGGGGATATGGTAAACATTCAGTACTTC.

This chain links TRBV6-1 with TRBJ2-7; perhaps TRBD1 as D (6 bases). This CDR3 contains 12 residues. Trimming left V 8 bases short and J 3 bases short, with 11 bases between. Germline assignment: CDR1 MNHNS and CDR2 SASEGT. The DNA of the CDR3 is TGTGCCAGCGATGGGACACTCTACGAGCAGTACTTC. Encoded protein: CASDGTLYEQYF.

The chain recombines TRBV7-9 with TRBJ1-1; no clear D. Trimming took 5 bases from V and 3 from J, leaving 13 bases between them. The germline gives CDR1 SEHNR, CDR2 FQNEAQ (reference sequence). This CDR3 spans 14 amino acids. The DNA for the CDR3 is TGTGCCAGCAGCATAGTAGGGAGGGACACTGAAGCTTTCTTT. Amino acid sequence: CASSIVGRDTEAFF.

This chain's CDR3 is CASSYSGAVGIQYF. CDR3 in DNA: TGTGCCAGCAGTTATTCGGGGGCGGTGGGCATTCAGTACTTC. The chain has TRBV6-5 and TRBJ2-4; D is perhaps TRBD1 or TRBD2 (6 bases each). Germline CDR1 is MNHEY and CDR2 is SVGAGI. V was shortened by 3 bases and J by 9 bases, with 15 bases between the two germline ends. This CDR3 is built from 14 residues.

The chain joins TRBV28 to TRBJ1-4; TRBD1 matches at 7 bases. Trimming cost V 6 bases and J 4 bases; bases outside gene matches: 8. CDR3 length equals 15 residues. Germline V gives CDR1 MDHEN, CDR2 SYDVKM. The CDR3 sequence: CASSIPQGDNEKLFF. In DNA form, the CDR3 reads TGTGCCAGCAGCATACCTCAGGGGGATAATGAAAAACTGTTTTTT.

The chain has TRBV9 and TRBJ1-2; 9 bases map to TRBD1. After removal of 3 bases from V and 5 bases from J, the junction contained 8 bases not matched to a gene. The CDR3 is 15 amino acids. CDR1 and CDR2 from the germline V gene are SGDLS and YYNGEE. The CDR3 bases are TGTGCCAGCAGCGGGCCGGGACAGGGTTTTTATGGCTACACCTTC. This sequence encodes CASSGPGQGFYGYTF. Full variable domain (outside the CDR3, taken from reference TRBV9 and TRBJ1-2): DSGVTQTPKHLITATGQRVTLRCSPRSGDLSVYWYQQSLDQGLQFLIQYYNGEERAKGNILERFSAQQFPDLHSELNLSSLELGDSALYFCASSGPGQGFYGYTFGSGTRLTVV.

J is TRBJ2-5 and V is TRBV15; D uncertain. The J call may be incorrect, as the DNA end agrees better with TRBJ2-7. Per the germline V gene, CDR1 is LNHNV and CDR2 is YYDKDF (reference sequence). This CDR3 has 12 amino acids. CDR3: CATSVSRDEQYF. In DNA, the CDR3 is TGTGCCACGTCAGTCTCTCGGGACGAGCAGTACTTC.